What follows describes a single T cell receptor (beta chain). Its antigen remains unidentified. The data stem from a study of T cell repertoires in cytomegalovirus infection. As for the study in general: Public TCR beta signatures provided an indication of both CMV infection and a matching HLA type. Study findings and constraints: Public TCR beta family frequency separated CMV-and-HLA carriers, including in an independent cohort.

TCRdb reprocessed the reads via MiXCR and lists one record per CDR3 protein. Altogether about 310,000 distinct CDR3 sequences are present, more than 20% being singletons, with the ten largest covering more than 10%. Germline V CDR1 and CDR2: MNHEY, SVGAGI. J gave up 8 bases and V 5 bases, and 10 bases lay outside the gene matches. CDR3 length equals 15 residues. The specimen was cultured PBMCs, collected from culture after CMV antigen stimulation. The sequence was obtained from a human donor in good health (CMV status not recorded). Some clones in this sample may be carry-over from other donors' samples. V gene TRBV6-5 combines with J gene TRBJ2-1; 9 nucleotides align to TRBD2. The CDR3 DNA follows: TGTGCCAGCAGTACCGCGGGACTAGCTAACCATGAGCAGTTCTTC. Translated, it gives CASSTAGLANHEQFF.